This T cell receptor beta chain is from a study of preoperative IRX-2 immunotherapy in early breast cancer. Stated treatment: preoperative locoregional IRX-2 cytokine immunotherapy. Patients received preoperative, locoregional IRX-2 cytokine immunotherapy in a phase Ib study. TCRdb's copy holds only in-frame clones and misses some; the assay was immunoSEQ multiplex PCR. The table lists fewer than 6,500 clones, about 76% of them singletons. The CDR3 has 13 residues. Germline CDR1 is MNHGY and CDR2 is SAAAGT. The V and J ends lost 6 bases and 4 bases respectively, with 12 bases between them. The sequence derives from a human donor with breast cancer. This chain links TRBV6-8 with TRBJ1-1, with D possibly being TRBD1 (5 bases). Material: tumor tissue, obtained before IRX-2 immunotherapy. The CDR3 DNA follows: TGTGCCAGCAGCCCCAGGGTCAGCACTGAAGCTTTCTTT. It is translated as CASSPRVSTEAFF.